These 29 T cell receptor beta chains were sequenced from one sample in a study of T-cell memory formation after mild COVID-19. A single record per CDR3 protein comes from TCRdb applying MiXCR to the 5' RACE reads. The sample holds hundreds of thousands of distinct CDR3 sequences; approximately 15% are singletons and the top ten take around 24%. The specimen was PBMCs or a T cell subset sorted from them (not recorded which). These receptors were taken from a man in his late teens or twenties who had mild COVID-19 (a few samples of this study predate the infection). Cell type and time point are not known.

The chain combines TRBV7-2 with TRBJ2-7; D is possibly TRBD2 (6 bases). CDR3 length: 15 amino acids. In germline, CDR1 is SGHTA, CDR2 FQGNSA. V dropped 4 bases and J dropped 0 bases, with 13 bases sitting between them. Here the CDR3 reads CASSSTGGSSYEQYF. The CDR3 DNA reads TGTGCCAGCAGCTCAACTGGGGGGAGCTCCTACGAGCAGTACTTC. The whole variable domain, remainder taken from reference TRBV7-2 and TRBJ2-7, is GAGVSQSPSNKVTEKGKDVELRCDPISGHTALYWYRQSLGQGLEFLIYFQGNSAPDKSGLPSDRFSAERTGGSVSTLTIQRTQQEDSAVYLCASSSTGGSSYEQYFGPGTRLTVT.

This clonotype has at least ten counts. This sequence joins TRBV29-1 and TRBJ2-7; 7 bases are shared with TRBD1. Germline trimming cut 7 bases from V and 2 bases from J; bases unmatched to any gene: 11. Germline CDR1 and CDR2: SQVTM and ANQGSEA. The CDR3 totals 14 residues. The chain's CDR3 is CSGAQGMAPYEQYF. The CDR3 DNA follows: TGCAGCGGCGCACAGGGGATGGCACCCTACGAGCAGTACTTC.

The V gene is TRBV12-5, the J gene TRBJ2-7, with 10 positions matching TRBD1. The V and J ends lost 7 bases and 7 bases, in that order; junction bases with no gene match: 13. Germline V gives CDR1 LGHNT, CDR2 FRNRAP. This CDR3 contains 15 residues. CDR3 residues: CASVRPGQGTGEQYV. CDR3 in DNA: TGTGCTAGTGTTCGCCCGGGACAGGGGACGGGGGAGCAGTACGTC.

This sequence joins TRBV4-3 and TRBJ2-3, with a tentative D call TRBD2 (5 bases). The CDR3 has 16 residues. Trimming removed 0 bases from V and 3 bases from J, with 13 bases in between. Germline V gives CDR1 LGHNA, CDR2 YSLEER. The CDR3 bases are TGCGCCAGCAGCCAAGATTTCGGGGTCTGGACAGATACGCAGTATTTT. Residues: CASSQDFGVWTDTQYF.

The chain employs TRBV12-3 or TRBV12-4 and TRBJ2-1; D not certain. Trimming cost V 5 bases and J 2 bases, with 4 bases left between them. This CDR3 is 12 amino acids long. In DNA, the CDR3 is TGTGCCAGCAGTGACGCCTACAATGAGCAGTTCTTC. Amino acid sequence: CASSDAYNEQFF.

Only a few counts were recorded for this clonotype. V is TRBV5-6 and J is TRBJ2-7; TRBD1 matches 7 bases. Germline-derived CDR1 and CDR2 are SGHDT and YYEEEE. The CDR3 loop spans 14 amino acids. V dropped 5 bases and J dropped 0; count of bases not matched to a gene: 5. CDR3 nucleotide sequence: TGTGCCAGCAGGACGGGACAGTACTCCTACGAGCAGTACTTC. Translating gives CASRTGQYSYEQYF.

This clonotype was counted many times. This chain uses TRBV5-5 with TRBJ2-3; D tentatively fits TRBD1 or TRBD2 (5 bases each). Trimming left V 7 bases short and J 1 base short, with 16 bases between. The CDR3 sequence is 15 residues long. Germline values: CDR1 SGHKS, CDR2 YYEKEE (reference sequence). CDR3 sequence: CASHRGDSGTDTQYF. DNA for the CDR3: TGTGCCAGCCACCGGGGCGATTCCGGCACAGATACGCAGTATTTT.

This clonotype was counted only a few times. The chain joins TRBV4-3 to TRBJ2-7; D remains ambiguous. CDR1 is LGHNA, CDR2 YSLEER, per germline. Trimming pared 3 bases from V and 5 bases from J, leaving 17 bases between. The CDR3 runs to 15 residues. The CDR3 DNA reads as TGCGCCAGCAGCCAGCCTCCCGTGCCCCCGGACGAGCAGTACTTC. This encodes CASSQPPVPPDEQYF.

This clonotype turned up a few times. This rearrangement joins TRBV7-9 to TRBJ2-3; D is perhaps TRBD1 (5 bases). V was cut by 2 bases and J by 5 bases, with 11 bases left in between. The CDR3 extends over 14 amino acids. From germline, CDR1 is SEHNR and CDR2 FQNEAQ (reference sequence). The CDR3 protein is CASSLYGAEDTQYF. The CDR3, as DNA: TGTGCCAGCAGCTTATATGGGGCCGAAGATACGCAGTATTTT.

This clonotype was observed at least ten times. This chain connects TRBV7-2 to TRBJ2-1; 10 nucleotides agree with TRBD2. The CDR3 totals 16 residues. The junction had 6 bases not matched to a gene; V was cut back by 2 bases and J by 5 bases. The germline V gene encodes CDR1 SGHTA and CDR2 FQGNSA. The CDR3 loop is CASSLKSSGGNNEQFF. As DNA, the CDR3 is TGTGCCAGCAGCTTAAAGTCTAGCGGGGGTAACAATGAGCAGTTCTTC.

The chain couples TRBV7-8 to TRBJ2-5; 8 nucleotides line up with TRBD2. This CDR3 spans 16 amino acids. After removal of 0 bases from V and 1 base from J, the junction contained 4 bases not matched to a gene. Germline V gives CDR1 SGHVS, CDR2 FQNEAQ. The DNA for the CDR3 is TGTGCCAGCAGCTTAGCGGTTAGCGGGGTCCAAGAGACCCAGTACTTC. Amino acids: CASSLAVSGVQETQYF.

The table lists this clonotype with a few counts. This chain uses TRBV19 with TRBJ1-1; D might be TRBD1 (6 bases). Germline CDR1 is LNHDA and CDR2 is SQIVND (reference sequence). The CDR3 loop spans 12 amino acids. The V end was cut by 8 bases, the J end by 1 base, with 8 bases between. The CDR3 is CASETGNTEAFF. The CDR3 nucleotides read TGTGCCAGTGAGACAGGGAACACTGAAGCTTTCTTT.

This clonotype was seen a handful of times. The chain uses TRBV27 and TRBJ2-5, with TRBD1 as a possible D gene (5 bases). The CDR3 has 13 residues. Germline-derived CDR1 and CDR2 are MNHEY and SMNVEV (reference sequence). Trimming took off 7 bases at V and 10 bases at J, with 19 bases between the two ends. The CDR3 sequence: CASNPVGQGSQYF. CDR3 nucleotides: TGTGCCAGCAACCCGGTTGGCCAGGGCAGCCAGTACTTC.

CDR3 in amino acids: CASSTTSGRGPGANVLTF. The CDR3 DNA is TGTGCCAGCAGCACTACTAGCGGGAGGGGGCCTGGGGCCAACGTCCTGACTTTC. V gene TRBV7-2 combines with J gene TRBJ2-6, with 13 bases fitting TRBD2. V trimming: 5 bases; J trimming: 2 bases; junction bases outside the gene matches: 6. The germline V gene encodes CDR1 SGHTA and CDR2 FQGNSA. The length of the CDR3 is 18 residues.

This chain links TRBV2 with TRBJ2-5, with 8 bases fitting TRBD1. Per the germline V gene, CDR1 is SNHLY and CDR2 is FYNNEI. This CDR3 comprises 14 residues. The ends lost 4 bases at V and 5 bases at J; junction bases unmatched: 6. The CDR3 loop reads CASSVDRAGETQYF. As DNA, the CDR3 is TGTGCCAGCAGTGTGGACAGGGCGGGGGAGACCCAGTACTTC. Together with reference TRBV2 and TRBJ2-5, the CDR3 gives the full variable domain: EPEVTQTPSHQVTQMGQEVILRCVPISNHLYFYWYRQILGQKVEFLVSFYNNEISEKSEIFDDQFSVERPDGSNFTLKIRSTKLEDSAMYFCASSVDRAGETQYFGPGTRLLVL.

This clonotype turned up a few times. The chain links TRBV5-1 to TRBJ1-1, with TRBD1 matching over 7 bases. CDR1 is SGHRS and CDR2 is YFSETQ in the germline V gene. Trimming took 0 bases from V and 0 from J; bases not matched to a gene: 8. The CDR3 spans 17 residues. The DNA of the CDR3 is TGCGCCAGCAGCTTGGACAGGGGAAAATCCATGAACACTGAAGCTTTCTTT. Translating gives CASSLDRGKSMNTEAFF.

This clonotype has only a few counts. This chain links TRBV19 with TRBJ1-5; 9 bases agree with TRBD1. J gave up 5 bases and V 9 bases, and 11 bases lay outside the gene matches. Germline assignment: CDR1 LNHDA and CDR2 SQIVND (reference sequence). The CDR3 has 15 residues. The CDR3 region has the DNA TGTGCCAGCACCGGGACAGGGCTTTCCCATCAGCCCCAGCATTTT. This sequence encodes CASTGTGLSHQPQHF.

J is TRBJ2-4 and V is TRBV6-6; D not resolved. The V end was cut by 6 bases, the J end by 6 bases, with 9 bases between. The CDR3 is 12 amino acids. Per germline, CDR1 MNHNY and CDR2 SVGAGI (reference sequence). The CDR3 loop reads CASSQLGNIQYF. CDR3 nucleotides: TGTGCCAGCAGCCAACTTGGAAACATTCAGTACTTC.

The chain couples TRBV12-3 or TRBV12-4 to TRBJ2-3; 8 bases agree with TRBD1. Losses at the gene ends were 3 bases for V and 6 bases for J; bases not matched to a gene: 5. The CDR3 loop spans 14 amino acids. The CDR3 DNA reads as TGTGCCAGCAGTTTGGCAGGGGGCGATGATACGCAGTATTTT. Its translation is CASSLAGGDDTQYF.

This clonotype was recorded a few times. The chain couples TRBV19 to TRBJ1-1; D call uncertain. Germline CDR1 and CDR2: LNHDA and SQIVND (reference sequence). CDR3 length equals 15 residues. With 4 bases removed from V and 4 bases from J, the gap between germline ends came to 16 bases. Here the CDR3 DNA reads TGTGCCAGTAGTAGATCTCCCACGGACGGCACTGAAGCTTTCTTT. It specifies CASSRSPTDGTEAFF.

The chain links TRBV10-1 to TRBJ2-1; D possibly corresponds to TRBD2 (6 bases). V gave up 4 bases and J gave up 10 bases, with 23 bases separating them. Germline V gene lookup returns CDR1 WNHNN and CDR2 SYGVQD (reference sequence). The CDR3 is made up of 16 amino acids. CDR3 coding DNA: TGCGCCAGCAGTGCAAATTTCGGGACTCCCCAGGGCGAGCAGTTCTTC. Its translation is CASSANFGTPQGEQFF.

This clonotype was picked up a small number of times. V and J are TRBV6-6 and TRBJ2-5, with D perhaps given as TRBD1 or TRBD2 (5 bases each). The V gene lost 4 bases and the J gene lost 3 bases, with 9 bases spanning the gap. The CDR3 loop spans 13 amino acids. Germline CDR1 reads MNHNY; CDR2 reads SVGAGI (reference sequence). The CDR3 is CASSWGTKETQYF. CDR3 nucleotides: TGTGCCAGCAGTTGGGGGACCAAAGAGACCCAGTACTTC.

The sample holds a few counts of this clonotype. The V and J genes are TRBV30 and TRBJ2-3; 8 bases align to TRBD2. The CDR3 covers 14 residues. V was pared by 0 bases and J by 6 bases, with 5 bases of the junction left unmatched. CDR1 is GTSNPN, CDR2 SVGIG, per germline (reference sequence). The CDR3 here is CAWSVSGGWDTQYF. In DNA form, the CDR3 reads TGTGCCTGGAGTGTCAGCGGGGGCTGGGATACGCAGTATTTT. The whole variable domain, filled in from reference TRBV30 and TRBJ2-3, reads SQTIHQWPATLVQPVGSPLSLECTVEGTSNPNLYWYRQAAGRGLQLLFYSVGIGQISSEVPQNLSASRPQDRQFILSSKKLLLSDSGFYLCAWSVSGGWDTQYFGPGTRLTVL.

This clonotype was seen a few times. At one end, the junction sequence differs from germline, possibly due to a read error. This chain connects TRBV4-3 to TRBJ1-1; D is undetermined. CDR3 length: 12 amino acids. Germline V gene lookup returns CDR1 LGHNA and CDR2 YSLEER. The CDR3 loop is CASSRTSREPVF. CDR3 bases: TGCGCCAGCAGCCGAACCTCTCGGGAGCCGGTCTTT.

The rearrangement uses TRBV4-2 and TRBJ2-3; D perhaps matches TRBD1 (5 bases). The length of the CDR3 is 15 residues. Germline-derived CDR1 and CDR2 are LGHNA and YNFKEQ. Trimming removed 0 bases at V and 0 bases at J, with 7 bases between. CDR3 coding DNA: TGTGCCAGCAGCCAAGATAGGGGTAGCACAGATACGCAGTATTTT. Translating gives CASSQDRGSTDTQYF.

This clonotype has a handful of counts. J is TRBJ1-4 and V is TRBV5-6, with unresolved D. V was shortened by 2 bases and J by 10 bases, with 12 bases between the two germline ends. The germline V gene encodes CDR1 SGHDT and CDR2 YYEEEE. The CDR3 is made up of 13 amino acids. CDR3 loop: CASSLVEKGKLFF. Written as DNA, the CDR3 is TGTGCCAGCAGCTTAGTGGAGAAGGGAAAACTGTTTTTT.

Only one count was recorded for this clonotype. J is TRBJ2-7 and V is TRBV18, with 10 bases identical to TRBD2. V was pared by 6 bases and J by 3 bases, with 8 bases of the junction left unmatched. Germline CDR1 and CDR2: KGHSH and LQKENI. CDR3 length: 15 amino acids. CDR3 in DNA: TGTGCCAGCTCCCGGACTAGCGGAACTCACTACGAGCAGTACTTC. Protein product: CASSRTSGTHYEQYF.

The rearrangement uses TRBV5-1 and TRBJ2-7; D gene uncertain. CDR1 and CDR2 from the germline V gene are SGHRS and YFSETQ. The V end was cut by 1 base, the J end by 0 bases, with 14 bases between. CDR3 length: 16 amino acids. The CDR3 coding sequence is TGCGCCAGCAGCTTGTCTGTCGCAGGTTCCTCCTACGAGCAGTACTTC. This translates into CASSLSVAGSSYEQYF.

There are many counts of this clonotype. V is TRBV24-1 and J is TRBJ2-3; 9 bases fit TRBD1. CDR3 length: 15 residues. Germline trimming cut 5 bases from V and 5 bases from J; bases unmatched to any gene: 7. The germline V gene encodes CDR1 KGHDR and CDR2 SFDVKD. This chain's CDR3 is CATSGGTGYRDTQYF. CDR3 bases: TGTGCCACCAGTGGCGGGACAGGGTATCGAGATACGCAGTATTTT.